This T cell receptor beta chain originates from a study of human T cells and chemical hapten exposure. General observations from the study: PT1 expanded TCR numbers tracked positively with patch test score.

In germline, CDR1 is MNHEY, CDR2 SVGAGI. The CDR3 loop spans 17 amino acids. With 6 bases removed from V and 0 bases from J, the gap between germline ends came to 18 bases. Each CDR3 protein is one row after TCRdb ran MiXCR on the RACE reads. The table shows about 99,000 distinct CDR3 sequences, with 9.5% to 15% occurring only once. In regard to this clonotype: The antigen is unknown.

Time point indicated: patch test 1, 2 weeks after DPC sensitization. Specified treatment: therapeutic diphenylcyclopropenone sensitization with weekly scalp DPC. Those who donated were patients with alopecia, 18 to 70 years of age, and suitable for DPC. The TCR originated in a woman aged 40 to 50 with alopecia areata. Some clones in this sample may be carry-over from other donors' samples. Sequencing was performed on whole blood, taken in connection with sensitization to the hapten diphenylcyclopropenone (DPC). The gene calls are TRBV6-5 and TRBJ2-4; D is ambiguous. The CDR3: CASRTRTDPLAKNIQYF. CDR3 DNA sequence: TGTGCCAGCAGGACCAGGACGGACCCTTTAGCCAAAAACATTCAGTACTTC.